The 27 T cell receptor beta chains listed next were all sequenced from one sample in a study of CXCR3-negative and CXCR3-positive naive CD8 T cells. UMI-labeled 5' RACE yielded the TRB cDNA libraries. TCRdb re-analyzed the 5' RACE reads; it lists each CDR3 protein once, without DNA. The table lists around 140,000 distinct CDR3 sequences. The sample consisted of naive CXCR3- CD8+ T cells from blood. As for subset: CD45RO-CCR7+CD27+CD95- naive CD8+ T cells lacking CXCR3 (TNR3-). The origin of the receptors is a human donor in good health. Some clones in this sample may be carry-over from other donors' samples.

CDR3 region: CASSSGHLTGELFF. The chain carries TRBV7-3 and TRBJ2-2; TCRdb returns TRBD1, unconfirmable since there is no DNA. The length of the CDR3 is 14 residues. Germline-derived CDR1 and CDR2 are SGHTA and FQGTGA.

The rearrangement uses TRBV5-1 and TRBJ2-1; as DNA is missing, the TRBD1 call by TCRdb cannot be tested. Germline V gene lookup returns CDR1 SGHRS and CDR2 YFSETQ. The CDR3 totals 16 residues. This CDR3 is CASSLLPPQEYNEQFF.

This chain connects TRBV14 to TRBJ1-2. The CDR3 runs 14 residues. Germline CDR1 SGHDN, CDR2 FVKESK. The CDR3: CASSQDLWGSGYTF.

The rearrangement uses TRBV12-3 or TRBV12-4 and TRBJ1-2. CDR3 length: 12 residues. The CDR3 sequence: CASSYAPYGYTF.

The chain combines TRBV7-9 with TRBJ2-7. The CDR3 covers 15 residues. The germline CDR1 and CDR2 sequences are SEHNR and FQNEAQ (reference sequence). The CDR3 sequence: CASSFDITSSYEQYF. The full variable domain, its missing parts supplied by reference TRBV7-9 and TRBJ2-7, is DTGVSQNPRHKITKRGQNVTFRCDPISEHNRLYWYRQTLGQGPEFLTYFQNEAQLEKSRLLSDRFSAERPKGSFSTLEIQRTEQGDSAMYLCASSFDITSSYEQYFGPGTRLTVT.

The chain has TRBV5-1 and TRBJ2-1. CDR1 and CDR2 (germline): SGHRS, YFSETQ. CDR3 length equals 14 residues. CDR3 sequence reads: CASSSESSYNEQFF.

The chain links TRBV12-3 or TRBV12-4 to TRBJ2-7. The CDR3 contains 12 residues. The CDR3 sequence is CASSLESGEQYF.

This sequence joins TRBV7-9 and TRBJ2-7; TCRdb lists TRBD1, though no DNA is available to test this call. This CDR3 spans 13 amino acids. CDR1 SEHNR and CDR2 FQNEAQ come from the germline V gene (reference sequence). This chain's CDR3 is CASSPDAGDEQYF.

The genes are TRBV29-1 and TRBJ2-5; the D gene TCRdb calls, TRBD1, cannot be checked with no DNA. Germline V gene data show CDR1 as SQVTM and CDR2 as ANQGSEA. This CDR3 has 14 amino acids. The CDR3 region is CTVIDRTDQETQYF.

This sequence joins TRBV7-3 and TRBJ2-2; the D call of TRBD1 rests on TCRdb alone, since no DNA is present to check it. Germline-derived CDR1 and CDR2 are SGHTA and FQGTGA. This CDR3 has 17 amino acids. This CDR3 is CASSLTVGHRNTGELFF.

The rearrangement uses TRBV7-8 and TRBJ2-7; TCRdb's assignment of TRBD1 cannot be checked, as there is no DNA. Germline values: CDR1 SGHVS, CDR2 FQNEAQ. This CDR3 is 16 amino acids long. The CDR3 sequence: CASSPGQSLSSYEQYF.

The genes are TRBV15 and TRBJ2-5. CDR1 and CDR2 from the germline V gene are LNHNV and YYDKDF (reference sequence). This CDR3 contains 13 residues. The CDR3 loop is CATRPDAQETQYF.

This chain links TRBV28 with TRBJ2-1; the D call from TCRdb, TRBD2, cannot be confirmed without DNA. The CDR3 runs 17 residues. Germline assignment: CDR1 MDHEN and CDR2 SYDVKM. The CDR3 loop reads CASSSYPLAGRDNEQFF.

V gene TRBV11-2 combines with J gene TRBJ1-1; TCRdb returns TRBD1, unconfirmable since there is no DNA. CDR1 is SGHAT and CDR2 is FQNNGV in the germline V gene. CDR3 length equals 12 residues. CDR3 sequence: CVSSLEGGEAFF.

J is TRBJ2-7 and V is TRBV12-3 or TRBV12-4. The CDR3 length is 13 residues. Here the CDR3 reads CASSLADSYEQYF.

V is TRBV4-1 and J is TRBJ1-1; without DNA, the TCRdb call of TRBD1 cannot be checked. Germline V gene data show CDR1 as MGHRA and CDR2 as YSYEKL. This CDR3 has 15 residues. The CDR3 sequence is CASSLHRQGATEAFF.

The chain is built from TRBV29-1 and TRBJ2-7. Per germline, CDR1 SQVTM and CDR2 ANQGSEA. The CDR3 has 12 amino acids. CDR3 loop: CSVALRGYEQYF.

The chain couples TRBV5-1 to TRBJ1-2. Germline values: CDR1 SGHRS, CDR2 YFSETQ. CDR3 length equals 12 residues. The CDR3 protein is CASSLVTGDYTF.

The chain is built from TRBV2 and TRBJ2-1. Germline V gives CDR1 SNHLY, CDR2 FYNNEI. The CDR3 loop spans 15 amino acids. This CDR3 reads CASSEGWSSYNEQFF.

The chain uses TRBV7-9 and TRBJ2-1; as DNA is missing, the TRBD1 call by TCRdb cannot be tested. The length of the CDR3 is 13 residues. Germline values: CDR1 SEHNR, CDR2 FQNEAQ (reference sequence). CDR3 in amino acids: CASSAGLSREQFF.

The chain is built from TRBV9 and TRBJ1-3; TCRdb lists TRBD1, though no DNA is available to test this call. The CDR3 length is 16 residues. Germline assignment: CDR1 SGDLS and CDR2 YYNGEE. The CDR3 reads CASSVDDRESGNTIYF.

This chain links TRBV28 with TRBJ2-5; the TCRdb call, TRBD2, lacks DNA for checking. The CDR3 length is 16 residues. Germline V gene sequence: CDR1 MDHEN, CDR2 SYDVKM. CDR3 sequence reads: CASSFPSSGSGETQYF.

This sequence joins TRBV5-1 and TRBJ2-7; TCRdb's D gene call, TRBD1, goes unchecked for lack of DNA. The germline CDR1 and CDR2 sequences are SGHRS and YFSETQ. The CDR3 runs 15 residues. This chain's CDR3 is CASSAYGTPSPEQYF. The full variable domain, completed using reference TRBV5-1 and TRBJ2-7, is KAGVTQTPRYLIKTRGQQVTLSCSPISGHRSVSWYQQTPGQGLQFLFEYFSETQRNKGNFPGRFSGRQFSNSRSEMNVSTLELGDSALYLCASSAYGTPSPEQYFGPGTRLTVT.

This sequence joins TRBV6-6 and TRBJ2-1; the TCRdb call, TRBD2, lacks DNA for checking. This CDR3 has 15 residues. The germline CDR1 and CDR2 sequences are MNHNY and SVGAGI (reference sequence). CDR3: CASSLGLESYNEQFF.

The chain carries TRBV27 and TRBJ2-7; no DNA is available, so the TRBD2 call from TCRdb remains unchecked. The length of the CDR3 is 12 residues. CDR1 is MNHEY, CDR2 SMNVEV, per germline (reference sequence). The CDR3 spells CASRGTADEQYF.

This chain joins TRBV19 and TRBJ1-5; TCRdb lists TRBD1, though no DNA is available to test this call. This CDR3 has 12 residues. Germline loops: CDR1 LNHDA, CDR2 SQIVND (reference sequence). This CDR3 is CASGNSNQPQHF.

This chain links TRBV7-9 with TRBJ2-1; the TCRdb call, TRBD1, lacks DNA for checking. Germline assignment: CDR1 SEHNR and CDR2 FQNEAQ (reference sequence). This CDR3 comprises 12 residues. This chain's CDR3 is CASSLTPDEQFF.